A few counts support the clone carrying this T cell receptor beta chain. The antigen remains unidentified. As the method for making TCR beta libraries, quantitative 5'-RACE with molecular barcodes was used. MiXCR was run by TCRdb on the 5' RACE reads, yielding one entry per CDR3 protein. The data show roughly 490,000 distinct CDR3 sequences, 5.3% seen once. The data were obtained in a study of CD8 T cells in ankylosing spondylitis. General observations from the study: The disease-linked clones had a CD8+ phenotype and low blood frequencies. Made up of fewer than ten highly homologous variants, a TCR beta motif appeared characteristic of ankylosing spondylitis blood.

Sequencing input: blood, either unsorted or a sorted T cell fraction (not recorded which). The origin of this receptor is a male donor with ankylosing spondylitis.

This CDR3 reads CASSLEGTHTGELFF. In DNA, the CDR3 is TGCGCCAGCAGCTTGGAAGGGACACACACCGGGGAGCTGTTTTTT. The rearrangement uses TRBV5-1 and TRBJ2-2, with a weak D call TRBD1 (6 bases). The V gene's germline CDR1 is SGHRS and CDR2 YFSETQ. V shed 0 bases and J shed 3 bases, with 9 bases lying between them. The CDR3 totals 15 residues.